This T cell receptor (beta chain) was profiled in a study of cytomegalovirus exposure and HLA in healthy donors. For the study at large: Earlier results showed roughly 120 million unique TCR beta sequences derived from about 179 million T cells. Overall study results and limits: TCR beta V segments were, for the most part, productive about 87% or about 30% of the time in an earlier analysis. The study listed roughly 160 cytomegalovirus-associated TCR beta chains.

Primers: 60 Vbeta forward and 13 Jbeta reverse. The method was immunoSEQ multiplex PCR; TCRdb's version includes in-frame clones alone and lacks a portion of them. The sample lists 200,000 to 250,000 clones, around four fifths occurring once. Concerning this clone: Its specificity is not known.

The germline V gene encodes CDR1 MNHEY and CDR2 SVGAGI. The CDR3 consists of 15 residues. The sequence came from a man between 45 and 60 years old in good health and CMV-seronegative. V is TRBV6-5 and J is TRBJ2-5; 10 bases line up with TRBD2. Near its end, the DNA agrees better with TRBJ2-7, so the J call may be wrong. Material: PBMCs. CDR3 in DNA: TGTGCCAGCAGCCCTGGACTAGCGGTCTCCTACGAGCAGTACTTC. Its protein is CASSPGLAVSYEQYF.